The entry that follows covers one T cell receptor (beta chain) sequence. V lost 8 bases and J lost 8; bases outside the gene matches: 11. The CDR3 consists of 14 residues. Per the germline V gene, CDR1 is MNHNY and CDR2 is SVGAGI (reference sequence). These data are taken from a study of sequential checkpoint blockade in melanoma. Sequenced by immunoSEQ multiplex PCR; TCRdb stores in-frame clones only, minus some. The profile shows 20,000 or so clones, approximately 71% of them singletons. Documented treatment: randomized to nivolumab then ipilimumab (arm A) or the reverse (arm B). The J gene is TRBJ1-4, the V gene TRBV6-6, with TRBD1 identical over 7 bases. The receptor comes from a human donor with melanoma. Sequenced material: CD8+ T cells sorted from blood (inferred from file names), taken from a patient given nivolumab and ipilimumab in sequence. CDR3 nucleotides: TGTGCCAGCCGCATAGGGACAGTTGGCGAAAAACTGTTTTTT. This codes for CASRIGTVGEKLFF.